The 21 T cell receptor beta chains listed next were all sequenced from one sample in a study of blood T cell repertoires in COVID-19. Libraries were prepared by immunoSEQ multiplex PCR; TCRdb keeps only in-frame clonotypes and omits some of them. The repertoire holds about 21,000 clones, with around 89% as singletons. Sequences were obtained from peripheral blood. All receptors come from a man between 65 and 85 years old with active COVID-19.

V and J are TRBV3-1 (or the pseudogene TRBV3-2) and TRBJ1-2, with TRBD1 identical over 7 bases. Germline V gene lookup returns CDR1 LGHDT and CDR2 YNNKEL (reference sequence). V lost 0 bases to trimming and J lost 4 bases; unmatched junction nucleotides: 8. The CDR3 contains 16 residues. CDR3 DNA sequence: TGTGCCAGCAGCCAAGAGGCGACAGGGCCAAGCTATGGCTACACCTTC. Encoded protein: CASSQEATGPSYGYTF.

V and J are TRBV2 and TRBJ2-4, with a weak D call TRBD1 (6 bases). V was shortened by 2 bases and J by 9 bases, with 8 bases between the two germline ends. Per the germline V gene, CDR1 is SNHLY and CDR2 is FYNNEI. This CDR3 is 12 amino acids long. The CDR3, as DNA: TGTGCCAGCAGTGAACAGGGGTCCATTCAGTACTTC. Translated, it gives CASSEQGSIQYF.

The genes are TRBV5-6 and TRBJ1-1; 9 nucleotides align to TRBD1. The germline V gene has CDR1 SGHDT and CDR2 YYEEEE. With V trimmed by 2 bases and J by 0 bases, 8 bases remained unmatched. The CDR3 extends over 17 amino acids. In DNA form, the CDR3 reads TGTGCCAGCAGCTTCAAAGGGACAGGGATCATGAACACTGAAGCTTTCTTT. Protein: CASSFKGTGIMNTEAFF. Supplemented by reference TRBV5-6 and TRBJ1-1, the full variable domain reads DAGVTQSPTHLIKTRGQQVTLRCSPKSGHDTVSWYQQALGQGPQFIFQYYEEEERQRGNFPDRFSGHQFPNYSSELNVNALLLGDSALYLCASSFKGTGIMNTEAFFGQGTRLTVV.

The V gene is TRBV11-2, the J gene TRBJ2-1; 15 bases fit TRBD2. This CDR3 region has 18 residues. Germline V gives CDR1 SGHAT, CDR2 FQNNGV. After removal of 5 bases from V and 3 bases from J, the junction contained 8 bases not matched to a gene. The CDR3 DNA sequence: TGTGCCAGCAGCCTCCGGGGGACTAGCGGGGGGCTCTACAATGAGCAGTTCTTC. Protein product: CASSLRGTSGGLYNEQFF.

V gene TRBV5-6 combines with J gene TRBJ2-6; 11 nucleotides line up with TRBD1. Germline CDR1 reads SGHDT; CDR2 reads YYEEEE. V dropped 4 bases and J dropped 0; count of bases not matched to a gene: 9. The CDR3 has 19 residues. The CDR3 protein is CASSPDRGLYSSGANVLTF. CDR3 DNA: TGTGCCAGCAGCCCGGACAGGGGGCTGTATAGCTCTGGGGCCAACGTCCTGACTTTC.

The V and J genes are TRBV6-5 and TRBJ2-6, with D tentatively TRBD1 (6 bases). The ends were cut back, 5 bases at V and 7 bases at J, with 12 bases in the middle. CDR1 and CDR2 (germline): MNHEY, SVGAGI. The length of the CDR3 is 14 residues. The DNA of the CDR3 is TGTGCCAGCAGTCCAGGGGTGGTTGCCAACGTCCTGACTTTC. This gives the protein CASSPGVVANVLTF.

CDR3 sequence: CASSQDRGGDTQYF. As DNA, the CDR3 is TGTGCCAGCAGCCAAGACAGGGGAGGCGATACGCAGTATTTT. This chain links TRBV7-2 with TRBJ2-3, with 8 bases aligning to TRBD1. Germline-derived CDR1 and CDR2 are SGHTA and FQGNSA. The CDR3 covers 14 residues. The V gene end was trimmed by 5 bases and the J gene end by 6 bases; junction bases not matched to a gene: 7.

This clone showed up just once. This sequence joins TRBV6-5 and TRBJ1-2; D may be TRBD1 (6 bases). Trimming pared 5 bases from V and 3 bases from J, leaving 13 bases between. CDR1 and CDR2 (germline): MNHEY, SVGAGI. The CDR3 totals 14 residues. The DNA of the CDR3 is TGTGCCAGCAGTCCACGGGGGGCAGACTATGGCTACACCTTC. This encodes CASSPRGADYGYTF.

The chain employs TRBV6-6 and TRBJ2-5, with D perhaps TRBD1 (6 bases). This CDR3 is built from 14 residues. V gave up 4 bases and J gave up 1 base, with 10 bases separating them. Germline V lookup: CDR1 MNHNY, CDR2 SVGAGI (reference sequence). The CDR3 nucleotides are TGTGCCAGCAGTTCGCAGGGGATCCAAGAGACCCAGTACTTC. This encodes CASSSQGIQETQYF.

V usage is TRBV12-5 and J usage is TRBJ1-4; 8 bases fit TRBD1. The CDR3 is 17 amino acids. CDR1 and CDR2 (germline): LGHNT, FRNRAP. The V and J ends lost 0 bases and 3 bases, in that order; junction bases with no gene match: 6. Written as DNA, the CDR3 is TGTGCTAGTGGTTTGGTACCTAGGGACAGGCCTAATGAAAAACTGTTTTTT. It translates to CASGLVPRDRPNEKLFF.

This chain uses TRBV6-5 with TRBJ2-1; TRBD2 agrees at 9 bases. This CDR3 is built from 15 residues. Unmatched junction bases numbered 9, after V lost 6 bases and J lost 6 bases. Germline CDR1 is MNHEY and CDR2 is SVGAGI. The CDR3 region is CASRSTSGGINEQFF. CDR3 nucleotides: TGTGCCAGCAGGTCGACTAGCGGAGGGATCAATGAGCAGTTCTTC.

The DNA for the CDR3 is TGTGCTAGTGGTTTGTTAACGGGAGGGCCGGGCGAGCAGTACTTC. Its translation: CASGLLTGGPGEQYF. The chain couples TRBV12-5 to TRBJ2-7; 8 positions agree with TRBD2. Trimming cost V 2 bases and J 6 bases; bases outside gene matches: 9. CDR1 LGHNT and CDR2 FRNRAP come from the germline V gene. This CDR3 is 15 amino acids long.

The gene calls are TRBV6-4 and TRBJ2-1, with 7 bases matching TRBD2. Germline V gene lookup returns CDR1 MRHNA and CDR2 SNTAGT. The CDR3 is made up of 15 amino acids. V shed 4 bases, J shed 5 bases, and the junction held 8 bases outside the gene matches. CDR3 residues: CASSAESGGNNEQFF. Here the CDR3 DNA reads TGTGCCAGCAGTGCCGAGTCGGGGGGTAACAATGAGCAGTTCTTC.

The rearrangement joins TRBV4-1 to TRBJ1-2, with D maybe TRBD1 (5 bases). Trimming pared 0 bases from V and 4 bases from J, leaving 12 bases between. Germline values: CDR1 MGHRA, CDR2 YSYEKL. The CDR3 runs to 15 residues. CDR3 loop: CASSQERPGIYGYTF. As DNA, the CDR3 is TGCGCCAGCAGCCAAGAGCGTCCAGGGATCTATGGCTACACCTTC.

In nucleotides, the CDR3 is TGCGCCAGCAGTGTGACAGGATACAATCAGCCCCAGCATTTT. Residues: CASSVTGYNQPQHF. This rearrangement joins TRBV10-2 to TRBJ1-5, with a tentative D call TRBD1 (6 bases). The CDR3 contains 14 residues. CDR1 and CDR2 (germline): WSHSY, SAAADI. V was cut by 4 bases and J by 3 bases, with 10 bases left in between.

The V call is TRBV5-4, the J call TRBJ2-1; TRBD1 agrees at 9 bases. Germline CDR1 reads SGHNT; CDR2 reads YYREEE (reference sequence). V trimming: 0 bases; J trimming: 8 bases; junction bases outside the gene matches: 9. The length of the CDR3 is 16 residues. The CDR3, as DNA: TGTGCCAGCAGCTTGGAAAGGGGGACAGGGTCCCATGAGCAGTTCTTC. Its translation is CASSLERGTGSHEQFF.

This chain joins TRBV30 and TRBJ1-6, with a tentative D call TRBD1 (6 bases). This CDR3 contains 16 residues. Trimming stripped 2 bases from V and 9 bases from J, with 20 bases between. Germline CDR1 is GTSNPN and CDR2 is SVGIG (reference sequence). The CDR3, as DNA: TGTGCCTGGAGTAAAGATTTAGGGGGGAGGGGTTCACCCCTCCACTTT. It translates to CAWSKDLGGRGSPLHF.

This clone was found a few times. The chain carries TRBV7-9 and TRBJ1-1; D unresolved. Germline-derived CDR1 and CDR2 are SEHNR and FQNEAQ (reference sequence). The CDR3 length is 12 residues. V was trimmed by 1 base and J by 7 bases, leaving 7 bases between them. CDR3 nucleotides: TGTGCCAGCAGCTTAGAGTACAGTGAAGCTTTCTTT. Residues: CASSLEYSEAFF. Filled out from reference TRBV7-9 and TRBJ1-1, the complete variable domain reads DTGVSQNPRHKITKRGQNVTFRCDPISEHNRLYWYRQTLGQGPEFLTYFQNEAQLEKSRLLSDRFSAERPKGSFSTLEIQRTEQGDSAMYLCASSLEYSEAFFGQGTRLTVV.

This rearrangement joins TRBV9 to TRBJ2-1; TRBD1 agrees at 7 bases. Germline loops: CDR1 SGDLS, CDR2 YYNGEE. V shed 2 bases and J 4 bases; nucleotides not matched to a gene: 6. This CDR3 spans 15 amino acids. The CDR3 loop reads CASSVRGGYYNEQFF. CDR3 sequence (DNA): TGTGCCAGCAGCGTGAGAGGGGGCTATTACAATGAGCAGTTCTTC.

This chain joins TRBV27 and TRBJ2-5; tentatively, D is TRBD1 (5 bases). Germline assignment: CDR1 MNHEY and CDR2 SMNVEV (reference sequence). Trimming left V 4 bases short and J 4 bases short, with 19 bases between. The CDR3 has 16 amino acids. CDR3 nucleotide sequence: TGTGCCAGCAGTTCCTATCTTGGGGCGCGAGGAGAGACCCAGTACTTC. Translated: CASSSYLGARGETQYF.

The CDR3 DNA reads as TGTGCCAGCAATAGGGACAGGGTGGCGAACACTGAAGCTTTCTTT. This translates into CASNRDRVANTEAFF. The chain combines TRBV6-5 with TRBJ1-1; 9 positions agree with TRBD1. Germline V gene sequence: CDR1 MNHEY, CDR2 SVGAGI. V lost 7 bases and J lost 1; bases outside the gene matches: 7. The CDR3 totals 15 residues.